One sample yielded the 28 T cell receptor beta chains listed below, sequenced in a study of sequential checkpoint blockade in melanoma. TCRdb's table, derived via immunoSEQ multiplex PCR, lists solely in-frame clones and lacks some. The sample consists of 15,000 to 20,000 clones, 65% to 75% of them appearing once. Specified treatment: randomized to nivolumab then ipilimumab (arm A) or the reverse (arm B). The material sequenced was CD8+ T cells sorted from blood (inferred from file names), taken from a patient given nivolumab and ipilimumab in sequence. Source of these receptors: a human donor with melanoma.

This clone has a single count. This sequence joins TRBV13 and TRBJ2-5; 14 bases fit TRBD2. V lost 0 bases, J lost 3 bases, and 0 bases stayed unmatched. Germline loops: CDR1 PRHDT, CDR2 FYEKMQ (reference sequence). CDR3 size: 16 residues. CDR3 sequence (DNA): TGTGCCAGCAGCTTAGGGGGACTAGCGGGGGAAGAGACCCAGTACTTC. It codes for CASSLGGLAGEETQYF.

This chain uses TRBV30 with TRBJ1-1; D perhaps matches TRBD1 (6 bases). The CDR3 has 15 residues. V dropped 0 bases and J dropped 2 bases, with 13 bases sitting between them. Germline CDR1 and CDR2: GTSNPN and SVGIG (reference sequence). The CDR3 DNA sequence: TGTGCCTGGAGTGTACAGGGCAGTAGAAACACTGAAGCTTTCTTT. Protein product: CAWSVQGSRNTEAFF.

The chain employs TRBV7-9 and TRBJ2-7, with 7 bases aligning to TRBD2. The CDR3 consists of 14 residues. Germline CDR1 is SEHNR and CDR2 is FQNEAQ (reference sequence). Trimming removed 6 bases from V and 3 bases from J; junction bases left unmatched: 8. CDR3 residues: CASSLSTGGYEQYF. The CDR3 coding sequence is TGTGCCAGCAGTCTAAGTACGGGGGGCTACGAGCAGTACTTC.

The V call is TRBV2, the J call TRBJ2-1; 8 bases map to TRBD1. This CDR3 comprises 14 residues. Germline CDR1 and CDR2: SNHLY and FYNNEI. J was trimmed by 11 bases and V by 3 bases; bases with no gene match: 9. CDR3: CASSDDLPGGQQFF. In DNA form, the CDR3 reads TGTGCCAGCAGTGATGATTTACCAGGGGGCCAGCAGTTCTTC.

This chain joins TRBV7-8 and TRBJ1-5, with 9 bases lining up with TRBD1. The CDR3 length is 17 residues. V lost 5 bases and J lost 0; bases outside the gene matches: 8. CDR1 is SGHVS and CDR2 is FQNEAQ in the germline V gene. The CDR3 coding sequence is TGTGCCAGCAGCATATGGGACAGGGCGTATAGCAATCAGCCCCAGCATTTT. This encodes CASSIWDRAYSNQPQHF.

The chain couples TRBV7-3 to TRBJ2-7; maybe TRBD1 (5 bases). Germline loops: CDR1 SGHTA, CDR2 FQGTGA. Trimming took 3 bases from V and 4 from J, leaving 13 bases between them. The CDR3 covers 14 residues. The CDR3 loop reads CASSLKGMGYEQYF. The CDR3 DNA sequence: TGTGCCAGCAGCTTGAAGGGGATGGGGTACGAGCAGTACTTC.

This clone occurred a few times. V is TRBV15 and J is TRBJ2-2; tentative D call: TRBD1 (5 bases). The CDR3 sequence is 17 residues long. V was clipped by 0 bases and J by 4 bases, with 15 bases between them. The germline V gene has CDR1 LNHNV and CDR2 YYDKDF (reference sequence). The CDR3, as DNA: TGTGCCACCAGCAGAGAATCAGGCAGGGCCGTCACCGGGGAGCTGTTTTTT. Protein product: CATSRESGRAVTGELFF.

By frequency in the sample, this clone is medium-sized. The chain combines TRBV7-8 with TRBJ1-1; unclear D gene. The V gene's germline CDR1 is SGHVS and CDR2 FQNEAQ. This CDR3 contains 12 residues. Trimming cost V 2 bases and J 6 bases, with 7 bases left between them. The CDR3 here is CASSLTRAEAFF. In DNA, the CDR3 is TGTGCCAGCAGCTTAACGAGAGCTGAAGCTTTCTTT.

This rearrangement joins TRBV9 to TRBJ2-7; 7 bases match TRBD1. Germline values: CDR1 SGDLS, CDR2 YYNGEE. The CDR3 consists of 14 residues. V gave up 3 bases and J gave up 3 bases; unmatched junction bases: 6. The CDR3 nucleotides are TGTGCCAGCAGCGGAAACCGGGACAGCTACGAGCAGTACTTC. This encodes CASSGNRDSYEQYF.

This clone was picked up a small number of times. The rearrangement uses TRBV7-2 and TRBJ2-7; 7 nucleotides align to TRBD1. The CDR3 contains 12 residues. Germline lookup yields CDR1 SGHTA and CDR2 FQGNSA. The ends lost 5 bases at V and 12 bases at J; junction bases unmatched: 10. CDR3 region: CASSQGVQGGYF. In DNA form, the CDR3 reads TGTGCCAGCAGCCAGGGGGTACAAGGGGGGTACTTC. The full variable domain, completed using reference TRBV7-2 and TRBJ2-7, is GAGVSQSPSNKVTEKGKDVELRCDPISGHTALYWYRQSLGQGLEFLIYFQGNSAPDKSGLPSDRFSAERTGGSVSTLTIQRTQQEDSAVYLCASSQGVQGGYFGPGTRLTVT.

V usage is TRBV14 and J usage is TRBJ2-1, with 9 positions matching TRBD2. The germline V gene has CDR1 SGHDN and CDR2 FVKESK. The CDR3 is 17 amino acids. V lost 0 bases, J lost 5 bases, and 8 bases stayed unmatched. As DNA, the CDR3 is TGTGCCAGCAGCCAAGATATAGGGCTAGCGGGGAACAATGAGCAGTTCTTC. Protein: CASSQDIGLAGNNEQFF.

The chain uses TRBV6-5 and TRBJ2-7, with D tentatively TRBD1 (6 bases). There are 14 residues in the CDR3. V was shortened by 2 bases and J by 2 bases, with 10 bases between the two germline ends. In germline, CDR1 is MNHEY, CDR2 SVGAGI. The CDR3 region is CASSYRWTAYEQYF. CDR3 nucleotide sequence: TGTGCCAGCAGTTACCGCTGGACAGCCTACGAGCAGTACTTC.

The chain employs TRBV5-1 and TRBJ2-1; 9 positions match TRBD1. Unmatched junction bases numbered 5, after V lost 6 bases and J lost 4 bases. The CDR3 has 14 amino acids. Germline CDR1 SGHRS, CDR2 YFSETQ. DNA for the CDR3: TGCGCCAGCACCCCCGGGACAGGGTACAATGAGCAGTTCTTC. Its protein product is CASTPGTGYNEQFF.

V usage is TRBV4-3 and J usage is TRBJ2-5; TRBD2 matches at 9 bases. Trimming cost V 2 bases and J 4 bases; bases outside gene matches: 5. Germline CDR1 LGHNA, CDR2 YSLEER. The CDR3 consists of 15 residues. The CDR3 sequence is CASSQSGGPGETQYF. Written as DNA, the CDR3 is TGCGCCAGCAGCCAAAGCGGGGGGCCCGGAGAGACCCAGTACTTC.

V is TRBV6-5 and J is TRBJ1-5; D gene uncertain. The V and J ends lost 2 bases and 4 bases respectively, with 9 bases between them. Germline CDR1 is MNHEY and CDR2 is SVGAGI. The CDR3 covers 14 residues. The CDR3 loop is CASSYEGMNQPQHF. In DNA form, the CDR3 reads TGTGCCAGCAGTTACGAGGGTATGAATCAGCCCCAGCATTTT.

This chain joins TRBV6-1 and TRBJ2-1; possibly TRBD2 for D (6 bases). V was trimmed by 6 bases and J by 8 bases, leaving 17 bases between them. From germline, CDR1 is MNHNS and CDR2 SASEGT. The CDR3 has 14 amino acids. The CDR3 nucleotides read TGTGCCAGCAGCTCCGGGACTGGGGGATATGAGCAGTTCTTC. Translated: CASSSGTGGYEQFF.

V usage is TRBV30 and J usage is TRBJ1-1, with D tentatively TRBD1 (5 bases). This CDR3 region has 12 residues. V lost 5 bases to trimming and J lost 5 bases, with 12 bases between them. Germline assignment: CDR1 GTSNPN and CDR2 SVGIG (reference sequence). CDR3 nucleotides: TGTGCCTGGCTGCAGGGTTGGACTGAAGCTTTCTTT. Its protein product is CAWLQGWTEAFF.

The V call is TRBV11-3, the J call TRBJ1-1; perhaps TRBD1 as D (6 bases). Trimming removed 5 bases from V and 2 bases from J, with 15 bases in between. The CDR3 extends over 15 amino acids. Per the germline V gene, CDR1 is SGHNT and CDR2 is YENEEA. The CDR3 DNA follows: TGTGCCAGCAGCACACTCGGGACACCTAACACTGAAGCTTTCTTT. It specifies CASSTLGTPNTEAFF.

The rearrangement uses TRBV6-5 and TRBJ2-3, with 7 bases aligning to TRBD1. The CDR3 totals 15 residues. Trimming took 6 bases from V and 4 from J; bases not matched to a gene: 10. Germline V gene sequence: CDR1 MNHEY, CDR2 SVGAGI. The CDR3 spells CASSASGGTADTQYF. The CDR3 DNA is TGTGCCAGCAGCGCCTCAGGGGGTACGGCAGATACGCAGTATTTT.

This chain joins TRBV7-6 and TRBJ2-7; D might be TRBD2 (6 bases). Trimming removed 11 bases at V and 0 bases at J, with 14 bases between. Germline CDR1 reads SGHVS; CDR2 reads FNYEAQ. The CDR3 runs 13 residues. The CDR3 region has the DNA TGTGCCTCCAGCGGGTCAAGCTCCTACGAGCAGTACTTC. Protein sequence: CASSGSSSYEQYF.

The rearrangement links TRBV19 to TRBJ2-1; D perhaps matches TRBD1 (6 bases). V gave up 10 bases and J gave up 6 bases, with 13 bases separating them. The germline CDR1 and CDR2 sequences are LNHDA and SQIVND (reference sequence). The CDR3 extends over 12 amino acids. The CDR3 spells CATGRGVNEQFF. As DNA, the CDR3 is TGTGCCACCGGCAGGGGCGTCAATGAGCAGTTCTTC.

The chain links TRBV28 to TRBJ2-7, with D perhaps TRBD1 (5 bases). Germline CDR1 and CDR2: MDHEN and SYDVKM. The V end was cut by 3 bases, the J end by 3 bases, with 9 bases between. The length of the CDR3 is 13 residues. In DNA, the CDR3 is TGTGCCAGCAGTTTCCTTGGACACTACGAGCAGTACTTC. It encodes CASSFLGHYEQYF.

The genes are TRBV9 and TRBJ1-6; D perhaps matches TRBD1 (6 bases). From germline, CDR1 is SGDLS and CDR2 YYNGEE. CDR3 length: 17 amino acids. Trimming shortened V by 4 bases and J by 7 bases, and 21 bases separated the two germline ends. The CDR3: CASSLPPGGGLNSPLHF. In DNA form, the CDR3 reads TGTGCCAGCAGCTTACCCCCCGGGGGGGGGCTGAATTCACCCCTCCACTTT.

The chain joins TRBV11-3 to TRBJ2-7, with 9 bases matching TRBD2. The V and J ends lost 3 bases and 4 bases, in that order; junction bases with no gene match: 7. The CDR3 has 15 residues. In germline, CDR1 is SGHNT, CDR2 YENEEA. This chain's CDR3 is CASSFVVAGAYEQYF. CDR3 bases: TGTGCCAGCAGCTTTGTGGTAGCGGGAGCTTACGAGCAGTACTTC.

The chain's CDR3 is CASSHRTSGESANEQFF. CDR3 nucleotide sequence: TGTGCCAGCAGCCACCGGACTAGCGGAGAATCTGCTAATGAGCAGTTCTTC. The V and J genes are TRBV9 and TRBJ2-1; 10 bases agree with TRBD2. CDR3 size: 17 residues. V lost 4 bases, J lost 7 bases, and 14 bases stayed unmatched. The germline V gene has CDR1 SGDLS and CDR2 YYNGEE. Based on the CDR3 plus reference TRBV9 and TRBJ2-1, the full variable domain is DSGVTQTPKHLITATGQRVTLRCSPRSGDLSVYWYQQSLDQGLQFLIQYYNGEERAKGNILERFSAQQFPDLHSELNLSSLELGDSALYFCASSHRTSGESANEQFFGPGTRLTVL.

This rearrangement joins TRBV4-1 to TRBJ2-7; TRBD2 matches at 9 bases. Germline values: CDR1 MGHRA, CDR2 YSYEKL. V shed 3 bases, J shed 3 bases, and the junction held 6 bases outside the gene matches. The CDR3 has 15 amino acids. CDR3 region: CASSHLAGADYEQYF. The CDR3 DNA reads TGCGCCAGCAGCCATTTAGCGGGAGCCGACTACGAGCAGTACTTC.

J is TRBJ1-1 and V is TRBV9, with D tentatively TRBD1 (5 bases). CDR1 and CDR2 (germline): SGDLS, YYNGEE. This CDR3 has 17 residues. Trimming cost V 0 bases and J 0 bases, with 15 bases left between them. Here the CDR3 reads CASSVARNGGMNTEAFF. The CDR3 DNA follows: TGTGCCAGCAGCGTAGCGAGGAATGGGGGGATGAACACTGAAGCTTTCTTT. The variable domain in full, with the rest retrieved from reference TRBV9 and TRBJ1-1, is DSGVTQTPKHLITATGQRVTLRCSPRSGDLSVYWYQQSLDQGLQFLIQYYNGEERAKGNILERFSAQQFPDLHSELNLSSLELGDSALYFCASSVARNGGMNTEAFFGQGTRLTVV.

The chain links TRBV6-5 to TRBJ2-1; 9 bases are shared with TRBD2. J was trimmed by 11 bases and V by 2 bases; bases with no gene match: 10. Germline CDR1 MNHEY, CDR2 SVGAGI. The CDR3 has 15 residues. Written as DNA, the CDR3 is TGTGCCAGCAGTTACGGAGCCTCTAGCGGGGCTAAGCAGTTCTTC. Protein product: CASSYGASSGAKQFF.